The rows below give T cell receptor beta chains drawn from one sample of a study of blood T cell repertoires in COVID-19. Using immunoSEQ multiplex PCR, the repertoire was profiled, and TCRdb retains in-frame clones only, with some absent. The table lists 45,000 to 70,000 clones, around four fifths of them singletons. Material for sequencing was peripheral blood. These receptors originate from a woman older than 75 with acute or convalescent COVID-19. Each CDR3 is given with its conserved first and last residue. D genes are given only for firm matches. Some rows have no size entry. The others give once, few or many, or a class for an expanded clone.

abundance	d_gene	j_gene	v_gene	CDR3aa	CDR3nt
few	-	TRBJ2-1	TRBV5-4	CASSQPRGGYNEQFF	TGTGCCAGCAGCCAACCCCGAGGGGGATACAATGAGCAGTTCTTC
-	TRBD2	TRBJ2-3	TRBV5-1	CASSLGGGSTDTQYF	TGCGCCAGCAGCTTGGGCGGGGGTAGCACAGATACGCAGTATTTT
-	TRBD1	TRBJ2-3	TRBV5-1	CASSLGSTGGATSTDTQYF	TGCGCCAGCAGCTTGGGCTCAACAGGGGGAGCTACTAGCACAGATACGCAGTATTTT
-	-	TRBJ1-6	TRBV7-9	CASTPISDRAPLHF	TGTGCCAGCACCCCTATTTCGGACAGAGCACCCCTCCACTTT
-	-	TRBJ1-4	TRBV5-1	CASSYESLNEKLFF	TGCGCCAGCAGCTACGAGAGCCTTAATGAAAAACTGTTTTTT
-	-	TRBJ2-5	TRBV5-1	CASSLGQGGETQYF	TGCGCCAGCAGCTTGGGCCAGGGGGGAGAGACCCAGTACTTC
-	-	TRBJ1-4	TRBV18	CASSPPRRRTESNEKLFF	TGTGCCAGCTCACCACCTCGCAGGAGGACGGAGTCTAATGAAAAACTGTTTTTT
-	TRBD1	TRBJ1-1	TRBV5-8	CASSSTGGIGTEAFF	TGTGCCAGCAGCTCGACAGGGGGGATAGGCACTGAAGCTTTCTTT
-	TRBD1	TRBJ1-2	TRBV7-2	CASSSDRGRGYTF	TGTGCCAGCAGCTCGGACAGGGGCCGTGGCTACACCTTC
-	-	TRBJ1-2	TRBV15	CATSRGSGSGYTF	TGTGCCACCAGCAGAGGGTCAGGGTCTGGCTACACCTTC
few	TRBD1	TRBJ1-3	TRBV6-5	CASRDGTGRGNTIYF	TGTGCCAGCAGAGATGGGACAGGGAGGGGAAACACCATATATTTT
-	-	TRBJ2-7	TRBV29-1	CSVQGEAGYEQYF	TGCAGCGTGCAGGGTGAAGCCGGTTACGAGCAGTACTTC
-	TRBD2	TRBJ2-3	TRBV5-6	CASTPPGGPDTQYF	TGTGCCAGCACCCCTCCGGGGGGTCCAGATACGCAGTATTTT
-	-	TRBJ2-2	TRBV6-5	CASLPPGRGTGELFF	TGTGCCAGCCTCCCGCCGGGACGGGGGACCGGGGAGCTGTTTTTT
-	-	TRBJ2-7	TRBV19	CASSSQESSYEQYF	TGTGCCAGTAGTTCACAGGAAAGCTCCTACGAGCAGTACTTC
-	TRBD1	TRBJ1-1	TRBV18	CASSPQGEYTEAFF	TGTGCCAGCTCACCTCAGGGGGAGTACACTGAAGCTTTCTTT
-	TRBD1	TRBJ1-2	TRBV5-1	CASSPDRGRDGYTF	TGCGCCAGCAGCCCGGACAGGGGGCGTGATGGCTACACCTTC
few	TRBD1	TRBJ2-1	TRBV24-1	CATSDLDREEQFF	TGTGCCACCAGTGACCTAGACAGGGAGGAGCAGTTCTTC
-	TRBD1	TRBJ2-3	TRBV12-5	CASGLVQGASDTQYF	TGTGCTAGTGGTTTGGTACAGGGGGCCTCGGATACGCAGTATTTT
-	-	TRBJ2-3	TRBV11-2	CASSLNGDTQYF	TGTGCCAGCAGCTTAAACGGGGATACGCAGTATTTT
-	-	TRBJ1-1	TRBV13	CASSPSGKGLNTEAFF	TGTGCCAGCAGCCCATCAGGGAAGGGTTTGAACACTGAAGCTTTCTTT
large	TRBD2	TRBJ2-1	TRBV10-2	CASTDTLAGGQFF	TGCGCCAGCACCGACACACTAGCGGGGGGGCAGTTCTTC
-	-	TRBJ1-5	TRBV6-6	CASSPPGVGNQPQHF	TGTGCCAGCAGCCCGCCAGGGGTCGGCAATCAGCCCCAGCATTTT
-	-	TRBJ1-6	TRBV3-1/TRBV3-2	CASRRQGSGVNSPLHF	TGTGCCAGCCGGCGCCAAGGTTCCGGGGTCAATTCACCCCTCCACTTT
-	TRBD2	TRBJ2-3	TRBV10-3	CASLSGGITDTQYF	TGTGCCAGCCTTAGCGGGGGGATCACAGATACGCAGTATTTT
-	TRBD1	TRBJ1-6	TRBV7-2	CASSQRQGNSPLHF	TGTGCCAGCAGCCAACGACAGGGTAATTCACCCCTCCACTTT
-	-	TRBJ1-1	TRBV5-8	CASAGYTEAFF	TGTGCCAGCGCAGGGTACACTGAAGCTTTCTTT
-	-	TRBJ1-1	TRBV12-3/TRBV12-4	CASSTGSIEAFF	TGTGCCAGCAGTACAGGGTCCATTGAAGCTTTCTTT
-	-	TRBJ2-3	TRBV24-1	CATSDFPQTDTQYF	TGTGCCACCAGTGATTTCCCACAGACAGATACGCAGTATTTT
-	TRBD2	TRBJ2-3	TRBV19	CASRGGAPDTQYF	TGTGCCAGCCGCGGGGGGGCCCCAGATACGCAGTATTTT
-	-	TRBJ1-5	TRBV7-9	CASSLTGMSQHF	TGTGCCAGCAGTCTAACAGGGATGTCCCAGCATTTT
few	TRBD2	TRBJ2-3	TRBV9	CASSVEGTSGGGNTQYF	TGTGCCAGCAGCGTAGAGGGGACTAGCGGGGGAGGGAATACGCAGTATTTT
-	-	TRBJ1-4	TRBV12-5	CASGPSAGTNEKLFF	TGTGCTAGTGGTCCGTCCGCGGGAACTAATGAAAAACTGTTTTTT
few	TRBD1	TRBJ1-3	TRBV6-6	CASSQDQGAGNTIYF	TGTGCCAGCAGCCAGGATCAGGGGGCCGGAAACACCATATATTTT
-	TRBD1	TRBJ1-1	TRBV5-1	CASSLDGQASVGNTEAFF	TGCGCCAGCAGCTTAGATGGACAGGCCTCTGTGGGGAACACTGAAGCTTTCTTT
-	-	TRBJ1-2	TRBV18	CASSPDTGTNSNYGYTF	TGTGCCAGCTCACCGGATACCGGGACAAACTCTAACTATGGCTACACCTTC
-	TRBD1	TRBJ2-2	TRBV14	CASSQGSTGAGELFF	TGTGCCAGCAGCCAGGGCTCCACAGGGGCCGGGGAGCTGTTTTTT
-	-	TRBJ1-5	TRBV7-2	CASARVGSNQPQHF	TGTGCCAGCGCCCGTGTCGGGAGCAATCAGCCCCAGCATTTT
-	TRBD1	TRBJ1-4	TRBV11-2	CASSTDRGKANEKLFF	TGTGCCAGCAGCACCGACAGGGGCAAGGCTAATGAAAAACTGTTTTTT
-	-	TRBJ1-3	TRBV12-3/TRBV12-4	CASSPGLRNTIYF	TGTGCCAGCAGTCCCGGACTGAGAAACACCATATATTTT
-	-	TRBJ2-5	TRBV4-2	CASSPTGPGETQYF	TGTGCCAGCAGCCCTACAGGGCCGGGCGAGACCCAGTACTTC
-	TRBD1	TRBJ1-2	TRBV5-1	CASRPGQENYGYTF	TGCGCCAGCAGACCCGGACAGGAGAACTATGGCTACACCTTC
-	-	TRBJ1-4	TRBV5-8	CASRSRTDFNEKLFF	TGTGCCAGCAGATCCCGGACGGACTTTAATGAAAAACTGTTTTTT
-	TRBD2	TRBJ2-2	TRBV3-1/TRBV3-2	CASSLGLAGGINTGELFF	TGTGCCAGCAGCCTGGGGCTAGCGGGGGGGATCAACACCGGGGAGCTGTTTTTT
-	TRBD1	TRBJ1-1	TRBV19	CASRFKDRGEAFF	TGTGCCAGTAGGTTCAAGGACAGGGGTGAAGCTTTCTTT
-	TRBD2	TRBJ2-1	TRBV7-9	CASSRGLAGVGNEQFF	TGTGCCAGCAGCCGGGGACTAGCGGGGGTCGGGAATGAGCAGTTCTTC
-	TRBD1	TRBJ1-2	TRBV24-1	CATSETTGTENYGYTF	TGTGCCACCAGTGAAACTACCGGGACAGAGAACTATGGCTACACCTTC
-	-	TRBJ1-2	TRBV12-3/TRBV12-4	CASSLGGAQGYTF	TGTGCCAGCAGTTTAGGGGGCGCGCAAGGCTACACCTTC
-	TRBD1	TRBJ1-2	TRBV6-5	CASSPDRDDGYTF	TGTGCCAGCAGTCCGGACAGGGATGATGGCTACACCTTC
few	TRBD1	TRBJ1-2	TRBV10-3	CAISDLLRQGAVGYTF	TGTGCCATCAGTGACCTCCTCCGCCAGGGGGCGGTTGGCTACACCTTC
-	-	TRBJ2-5	TRBV7-8	CASSGGPEETQYF	TGTGCCAGCAGCGGAGGCCCGGAAGAGACCCAGTACTTC
once	TRBD2	TRBJ2-3	TRBV7-9	CASSYKRGGTDTQYF	TGTGCCAGCAGCTACAAGCGGGGGGGTACAGATACGCAGTATTTT
-	TRBD2	TRBJ2-1	TRBV7-9	CASSALGLAGHEQFF	TGTGCCAGCAGTGCGCTAGGACTAGCGGGTCATGAGCAGTTCTTC
once	TRBD1	TRBJ1-5	TRBV5-1	CASSPGDRENQPQHF	TGCGCCAGCAGCCCCGGGGACAGGGAGAATCAGCCCCAGCATTTT
once	-	TRBJ2-7	TRBV6-1	CASSESGVDEQYF	TGTGCCAGCAGTGAATCGGGAGTGGACGAGCAGTACTTC
-	TRBD1	TRBJ2-1	TRBV5-1	CASGTGPFEQFF	TGCGCCAGCGGGACAGGTCCATTTGAGCAGTTCTTC
-	-	TRBJ2-5	TRBV6-1	CASSEARGNGETQYF	TGTGCCAGCAGTGAAGCAAGGGGAAATGGGGAGACCCAGTACTTC
few	TRBD1	TRBJ1-1	TRBV15	CATSTDRGRAFF	TGTGCCACCAGCACTGACAGGGGGAGAGCTTTCTTT